Below, 30 T cell receptor beta chains from the same sample are listed, as sequenced in a study of blood T cell repertoires in COVID-19 (dated by TCRdb to the early 2020s). The library was produced with the immunoSEQ multiplex PCR assay. TCRdb re-hosts the immuneACCESS table, in-frame sequences only. Its copies lack some clones; in the studies checked, an unresolved V gene accounts for under half of them, and the cause for the rest is not known. This sample has about 76,000 clones in its table, and 70% to 80% of those were observed once. Under 25% of the sample is held by the ten biggest clonotypes. Specimen: peripheral blood. The receptors were sampled from an older man with acute or convalescent COVID-19.

This clone appeared once. The gene calls are TRBV5-1 and TRBJ1-2; D is ambiguous. Germline values: CDR1 SGHRS, CDR2 YFSETQ. The CDR3 totals 15 residues. V shed 4 bases and J shed 1 base, with 14 bases lying between them. CDR3 in amino acids: CASSDPFGVNYGYTF. The CDR3 nucleotides are TGCGCCAGCAGCGACCCCTTTGGAGTTAACTATGGCTACACCTTC.

This clone was observed a single time. For the CDR3, the DNA is TGTGCCAGCAGCTTAGGTACGAGCACTGAAGCTTTCTTT. Protein product: CASSLGTSTEAFF. The chain links TRBV7-6 to TRBJ1-1; D unclear. V dropped 1 base and J dropped 4 bases, with 7 bases sitting between them. CDR3 length: 13 residues. CDR1 is SGHVS, CDR2 FNYEAQ, per germline.

This chain joins TRBV12-5 and TRBJ1-2; a possible D gene is TRBD1 (5 bases). CDR1 LGHNT and CDR2 FRNRAP come from the germline V gene. The CDR3 is made up of 19 amino acids. The V end lost 0 bases, the J end lost 0 bases, and 20 bases lay between the germline ends. CDR3 coding DNA: TGTGCTAGTGGTTTGGTCCTCGGGACTCCTAACGGGGCTAACTATGGCTACACCTTC. This encodes CASGLVLGTPNGANYGYTF.

The V and J genes are TRBV6-2 or TRBV6-3 and TRBJ1-2; TRBD1 matches 9 bases. This CDR3 comprises 15 residues. The germline V gene has CDR1 MNHEY and CDR2 SVGEGT. Trimming took 5 bases from V and 0 from J; bases not matched to a gene: 4. Written as DNA, the CDR3 is TGTGCCAGCAGTCTGGACAGGGGAACTAACTATGGCTACACCTTC. Protein product: CASSLDRGTNYGYTF.

Written as DNA, the CDR3 is TGTGCCAGCAGTTTGGTACAGATGAACACTGAAGCTTTCTTT. It encodes CASSLVQMNTEAFF. This rearrangement joins TRBV28 to TRBJ1-1; D is unresolved. The V end lost 3 bases, the J end lost 0 bases, and 8 bases lay between the germline ends. This CDR3 is 14 amino acids long. Germline lookup yields CDR1 MDHEN and CDR2 SYDVKM.

The rearrangement links TRBV9 to TRBJ2-1, with TRBD1 identical over 9 bases. V gave up 4 bases and J gave up 1 base; unmatched junction bases: 6. The CDR3 runs to 16 residues. Germline values: CDR1 SGDLS, CDR2 YYNGEE. The CDR3 DNA is TGTGCCAGCAGCCTCATACAGGGGGCGTCCTACAATGAGCAGTTCTTC. This sequence encodes CASSLIQGASYNEQFF.

The genes are TRBV9 and TRBJ2-1; no reliable D call. Looked up from germline, CDR1 is SGDLS and CDR2 is YYNGEE. With 0 bases removed from V and 3 bases from J, the gap between germline ends came to 10 bases. This CDR3 region has 15 residues. As DNA, the CDR3 is TGTGCCAGCAGCGTAGAAGCATCGATCTACAATGAGCAGTTCTTC. It encodes CASSVEASIYNEQFF.

Only one count was recorded for this clone. The chain is built from TRBV6-2 or TRBV6-3 and TRBJ1-1, with TRBD1 matching 7 bases. This CDR3 is built from 14 residues. The germline V gene encodes CDR1 MNHEY and CDR2 SVGEGT. The junction had 8 bases not matched to a gene; V was cut back by 5 bases and J by 5 bases. The CDR3 is CASSHHRGGTEAFF. CDR3 coding DNA: TGTGCCAGCAGTCACCACAGGGGAGGTACTGAAGCTTTCTTT.

This clone appeared a few times. V gene TRBV28 combines with J gene TRBJ1-3; D unresolved. CDR1 MDHEN and CDR2 SYDVKM come from the germline V gene. The CDR3 length is 15 residues. With 2 bases removed from V and 0 bases from J, the gap between germline ends came to 8 bases. The CDR3 protein is CASSLGSFSGNTIYF. Here the CDR3 DNA reads TGTGCCAGCAGTTTAGGGAGTTTCTCTGGAAACACCATATATTTT. Looking up the rest from reference TRBV28 and TRBJ1-3 gives the full variable domain: DVKVTQSSRYLVKRTGEKVFLECVQDMDHENMFWYRQDPGLGLRLIYFSYDVKMKEKGDIPEGYSVSREKKERFSLILESASTNQTSMYLCASSLGSFSGNTIYFGEGSWLTVV.

With respect to this clone: Other DNA sequences from this sample encode an identical CDR3 as well. This rearrangement joins TRBV7-2 to TRBJ1-1, with a tentative D call TRBD1 (5 bases). V was shortened by 1 base and J by 1 base, with 10 bases between the two germline ends. Per germline, CDR1 SGHTA and CDR2 FQGNSA. This CDR3 region has 15 residues. The CDR3 loop is CASSLGGRGNTEAFF. The CDR3 bases are TGTGCCAGCAGCTTAGGGGGTAGGGGGAACACTGAAGCTTTCTTT.

V is TRBV3-1 (or the pseudogene TRBV3-2) and J is TRBJ2-7, with 13 bases fitting TRBD2. CDR1 and CDR2 (germline): LGHDT, YNNKEL (reference sequence). The CDR3 totals 14 residues. After removal of 6 bases from V and 9 bases from J, the junction contained 8 bases not matched to a gene. This chain's CDR3 is CASSLLAGGRGQYF. The CDR3, as DNA: TGTGCCAGCAGTTTACTAGCGGGAGGGCGGGGGCAGTACTTC.

The chain combines TRBV28 with TRBJ2-3; the match to TRBD2 covers 9 bases. CDR1 and CDR2 from the germline V gene are MDHEN and SYDVKM. V lost 6 bases and J lost 0; bases outside the gene matches: 16. The CDR3 has 19 residues. CDR3 protein: CASSLPQGIAGASTDTQYF. In nucleotides, the CDR3 is TGTGCCAGCAGCCTCCCACAAGGGATAGCGGGAGCCAGCACAGATACGCAGTATTTT.

The chain couples TRBV7-3 to TRBJ2-1, with 10 bases that match TRBD1. Germline CDR1 SGHTA, CDR2 FQGTGA. The CDR3 spans 15 residues. V dropped 5 bases and J dropped 6; count of bases not matched to a gene: 7. CDR3 protein: CASSPTGQGSNEQFF. The CDR3 bases are TGTGCCAGCAGCCCGACGGGACAGGGGAGCAATGAGCAGTTCTTC.

V is TRBV7-9 and J is TRBJ2-1; D is possibly TRBD2 (5 bases). Germline V lookup: CDR1 SEHNR, CDR2 FQNEAQ (reference sequence). The CDR3 has 15 amino acids. The V end lost 5 bases, the J end lost 9 bases, and 20 bases lay between the germline ends. CDR3 sequence reads: CASSVPGSTRGEQFF. The CDR3 DNA is TGTGCCAGCAGCGTACCGGGATCCACCCGCGGTGAGCAGTTCTTC.

CDR3 DNA: TGTGCCAGCTCACCACAGGGGAGGGTCACTGAAGCTTTCTTT. Its translation: CASSPQGRVTEAFF. The chain has TRBV18 and TRBJ1-1, with a weak D call TRBD1 (5 bases). Trimming cost V 1 base and J 4 bases, with 10 bases left between them. This CDR3 has 14 residues. Germline V gives CDR1 KGHSH, CDR2 LQKENI.

The V gene is TRBV3-1 (or the pseudogene TRBV3-2), the J gene TRBJ2-3; 12 bases align to TRBD2. V dropped 4 bases and J dropped 3; count of bases not matched to a gene: 5. This CDR3 comprises 16 residues. From germline, CDR1 is LGHDT and CDR2 YNNKEL (reference sequence). The DNA for the CDR3 is TGTGCCAGCAGCCTCCGACTAGCGGGAGCGACAGATACGCAGTATTTT. Its protein is CASSLRLAGATDTQYF.

The rearrangement links TRBV5-6 to TRBJ2-2; TRBD1 is a possible D gene (6 bases). Germline loops: CDR1 SGHDT, CDR2 YYEEEE. Trimming cost V 4 bases and J 2 bases, with 12 bases left between them. This CDR3 has 15 residues. DNA for the CDR3: TGTGCCAGCAGCGGTTGGACAGCTAACACCGGGGAGCTGTTTTTT. Amino acids: CASSGWTANTGELFF.

This clone was seen more than once but under ten times. The chain joins TRBV5-1 to TRBJ2-7, with 10 bases lining up with TRBD2. After removal of 1 base from V and 4 bases from J, the junction contained 11 bases not matched to a gene. The CDR3 runs to 17 residues. Germline CDR1 and CDR2: SGHRS and YFSETQ. The CDR3 sequence: CASSLIASGSLVYEQYF. The CDR3 region has the DNA TGCGCCAGCAGCTTGATCGCTAGCGGGAGCCTGGTTTACGAGCAGTACTTC.

This chain links TRBV6-5 with TRBJ2-5, with D tentatively TRBD2 (5 bases). V was clipped by 7 bases and J by 5 bases, with 20 bases between them. The CDR3 spans 15 residues. The germline CDR1 and CDR2 sequences are MNHEY and SVGAGI. CDR3 sequence (DNA): TGTGCCAGCACCCAAGGACTCCAGGCATGGGAGACCCAGTACTTC. Translation gives CASTQGLQAWETQYF.

This chain connects TRBV28 to TRBJ1-2; D not resolved. The V end lost 6 bases, the J end lost 4 bases, and 15 bases lay between the germline ends. The CDR3 loop spans 14 amino acids. CDR1 MDHEN and CDR2 SYDVKM come from the germline V gene. This CDR3 reads CASRPSGSPYGYTF. The CDR3 nucleotides are TGTGCCAGCAGGCCGTCAGGCAGCCCCTATGGCTACACCTTC.

The chain carries TRBV18 and TRBJ2-7, with TRBD2 matching 10 bases. The CDR3 length is 16 residues. V dropped 3 bases and J dropped 7; count of bases not matched to a gene: 12. The germline gives CDR1 KGHSH, CDR2 LQKENI. The CDR3 bases are TGTGCCAGCTCACCTACCTTAGCGGGAGGTTCGTTGGAGCAGTACTTC. Protein product: CASSPTLAGGSLEQYF.

J is TRBJ1-1 and V is TRBV28, with D maybe TRBD1 (5 bases). Trimming took 6 bases from V and 1 from J, leaving 9 bases between them. This CDR3 is built from 13 residues. Germline loops: CDR1 MDHEN, CDR2 SYDVKM. The CDR3 DNA is TGTGCCAGCAGACAACAGGCGAACACTGAAGCTTTCTTT. Translating it yields CASRQQANTEAFF.

The genes are TRBV6-4 and TRBJ1-1; 7 nucleotides line up with TRBD1. V dropped 5 bases and J dropped 7; count of bases not matched to a gene: 13. This CDR3 spans 15 amino acids. Germline V lookup: CDR1 MRHNA, CDR2 SNTAGT. For the CDR3, the DNA is TGTGCCAGCAGTCCCAGACAGGGCAGGACCGTTGAAGCTTTCTTT. As protein: CASSPRQGRTVEAFF.

The chain recombines TRBV4-1 with TRBJ1-1; no clear D. CDR1 and CDR2 (germline): MGHRA, YSYEKL. The length of the CDR3 is 17 residues. Trimming took 0 bases from V and 3 from J, leaving 17 bases between them. Here the CDR3 reads CASSQEPPSWAHTEAFF. DNA of the CDR3: TGCGCCAGCAGCCAAGAACCCCCTTCATGGGCCCACACTGAAGCTTTCTTT.

This clone has a handful of counts. The chain recombines TRBV5-4 with TRBJ2-1; 7 bases fit TRBD1. V shed 0 bases and J 2 bases; nucleotides not matched to a gene: 8. Per germline, CDR1 SGHNT and CDR2 YYREEE (reference sequence). This CDR3 comprises 17 residues. The CDR3 DNA sequence: TGTGCCAGCAGCTTGGGACAGGGTTTGTCGACCTACAATGAGCAGTTCTTC. Translating gives CASSLGQGLSTYNEQFF. Variable domain in full (rest from reference TRBV5-4 and TRBJ2-1): ETGVTQSPTHLIKTRGQQVTLRCSSQSGHNTVSWYQQALGQGPQFIFQYYREEENGRGNFPPRFSGLQFPNYSSELNVNALELDDSALYLCASSLGQGLSTYNEQFFGPGTRLTVL.

The chain employs TRBV19 and TRBJ1-2; possible D gene TRBD1, 5 bases. The germline V gene has CDR1 LNHDA and CDR2 SQIVND (reference sequence). This CDR3 contains 13 residues. V gave up 5 bases and J gave up 5 bases, with 12 bases separating them. The DNA for the CDR3 is TGTGCCAGTAGTGACAGACAGCTATATGGCTACACCTTC. Translation: CASSDRQLYGYTF.

The chain employs TRBV7-9 and TRBJ1-3; weak D call: TRBD1 (5 bases). The V gene lost 4 bases and the J gene lost 0 bases, with 13 bases spanning the gap. Germline V gene data show CDR1 as SEHNR and CDR2 as FQNEAQ (reference sequence). This CDR3 has 16 amino acids. The CDR3 DNA reads as TGTGCCAGCAGCTCTCCACAGGAAAACTCTGGAAACACCATATATTTT. Translation gives CASSSPQENSGNTIYF. Using reference TRBV7-9 and TRBJ1-3 for the parts outside the CDR3, the full variable domain is DTGVSQNPRHKITKRGQNVTFRCDPISEHNRLYWYRQTLGQGPEFLTYFQNEAQLEKSRLLSDRFSAERPKGSFSTLEIQRTEQGDSAMYLCASSSPQENSGNTIYFGEGSWLTVV.

This chain uses TRBV20-1 with TRBJ1-1; the D is unclear. V lost 3 bases and J 5 bases, leaving 7 bases between the germline ends. This CDR3 has 11 residues. CDR1 and CDR2 from the germline V gene are DFQATT and SNEGSKA (reference sequence). The CDR3 bases are TGCAGTGCTAGCGACAATACTGAAGCTTTCTTT. Protein product: CSASDNTEAFF.

V usage is TRBV3-1 (or the pseudogene TRBV3-2) and J usage is TRBJ2-5, with 8 bases identical to TRBD1. Germline V CDR1 and CDR2: LGHDT, YNNKEL (reference sequence). The V gene end was trimmed by 6 bases and the J gene end by 5 bases; junction bases not matched to a gene: 5. The CDR3 spans 13 residues. The chain's CDR3 is CASRRQGLETQYF. In DNA, the CDR3 is TGTGCCAGCAGGCGACAGGGGTTGGAGACCCAGTACTTC.

This clone was observed a handful of times. The chain combines TRBV6-1 with TRBJ2-7; 9 bases are a match to TRBD2. With 1 base clipped from V and 4 bases from J, the junction kept 5 bases outside the gene matches. The CDR3 length is 15 residues. Germline V gives CDR1 MNHNS, CDR2 SASEGT. The CDR3 reads CASSEGLAAMYEQYF. The DNA of the CDR3 is TGTGCCAGCAGTGAAGGACTAGCGGCCATGTACGAGCAGTACTTC.